The next 8 T cell receptor beta chains were all read from a single sample in a study of long-term antiretroviral therapy in people with HIV. Sequencing relied on immunoSEQ assay v3.0, run at survey level. Libraries were prepared by immunoSEQ multiplex PCR; TCRdb keeps only in-frame clonotypes and omits some of them. The data contain 20,000 to 25,000 clones, roughly 80% of them singletons. Sequencing was performed on unsorted PBMCs, taken 1.6 years after starting antiretroviral therapy. These receptors were collected from a man aged 35 to 55 with HIV.

This chain links TRBV29-1 with TRBJ2-7; 7 bases match TRBD1. In germline, CDR1 is SQVTM, CDR2 ANQGSEA. The junction had 3 bases not matched to a gene; V was cut back by 4 bases and J by 0 bases. This CDR3 spans 13 amino acids. The CDR3 region is CSVVDRYSYEQYF. CDR3 coding DNA: TGCAGCGTTGTGGACAGGTACTCCTACGAGCAGTACTTC.

The chain is built from TRBV29-1 and TRBJ2-3; TRBD2 is a possible D gene (6 bases). CDR1 is SQVTM and CDR2 is ANQGSEA in the germline V gene. This CDR3 comprises 14 residues. V was pared by 6 bases and J by 0 bases, with 13 bases between. CDR3 in DNA: TGCAGCGTAATTAGCGGAACTAGCACAGATACGCAGTATTTT. It is translated as CSVISGTSTDTQYF.

This clone is a singleton in its sample. CDR3 loop: CSVDSGGETEAFF. DNA of the CDR3: TGCAGCGTCGATTCAGGGGGCGAGACTGAAGCTTTCTTT. The chain joins TRBV29-1 to TRBJ1-1; 8 bases are a match to TRBD1. Trimming removed 6 bases from V and 5 bases from J; junction bases left unmatched: 8. Germline CDR1 and CDR2: SQVTM and ANQGSEA. The length of the CDR3 is 13 residues.

The chain carries TRBV19 and TRBJ1-1, with unresolved D. The CDR3 consists of 14 residues. V lost 5 bases to trimming and J lost 0 bases, with 10 bases between them. Germline-derived CDR1 and CDR2 are LNHDA and SQIVND (reference sequence). CDR3 residues: CASSHSSLNTEAFF. Written as DNA, the CDR3 is TGTGCCAGTAGTCATAGCTCACTGAACACTGAAGCTTTCTTT.

V and J are TRBV6-5 and TRBJ2-7, with D possibly matching TRBD2 (7 bases). Trimming shortened V by 0 bases and J by 2 bases, and 11 bases separated the two germline ends. Germline CDR1 reads MNHEY; CDR2 reads SVGAGI. The CDR3 is 15 residues long. DNA for the CDR3: TGTGCCAGCAGTTACTCGAGGGGGGGCACCTACGAGCAGTACTTC. As protein: CASSYSRGGTYEQYF.

This chain links TRBV4-2 with TRBJ1-1; D perhaps matches TRBD1 (5 bases). Germline CDR1 reads LGHNA; CDR2 reads YNFKEQ. With 1 base removed from V and 2 bases from J, the gap between germline ends came to 11 bases. This CDR3 spans 15 amino acids. This chain's CDR3 is CASSQGGTVNTEAFF. The CDR3 DNA sequence: TGTGCCAGCAGCCAAGGAGGGACCGTAAACACTGAAGCTTTCTTT.

V usage is TRBV6-6 and J usage is TRBJ2-1, with 11 bases fitting TRBD2. The ends lost 0 bases at V and 6 bases at J; junction bases unmatched: 4. This CDR3 contains 16 residues. The germline CDR1 and CDR2 sequences are MNHNY and SVGAGI (reference sequence). The CDR3, as DNA: TGTGCCAGCAGTTACTCAAGTAGCGGGAGGGTCAATGAGCAGTTCTTC. Translation: CASSYSSSGRVNEQFF.

The chain uses TRBV2 and TRBJ2-7; 7 bases are a match to TRBD1. This CDR3 contains 13 residues. Trimming at V came to 6 bases and at J to 4 bases, leaving 6 bases not matched to a gene. Germline V CDR1 and CDR2: SNHLY, FYNNEI. This CDR3 is CASRYDRVYEQYF. The CDR3 nucleotides are TGTGCCAGCAGGTATGACAGGGTTTACGAGCAGTACTTC.